Following are 3 T cell receptor beta chains from one sample sequenced in a study of cytomegalovirus exposure and HLA in healthy donors. Primers for the PCR totalled 60 Vbeta and 13 Jbeta. Data came from immunoSEQ multiplex PCR; TCRdb stores just in-frame clones and leaves some out. The table shows 100,000 to 150,000 clones, with 60% to 85% occurring only once. Sequencing input: PBMCs. Receptor source: a man aged 45-65 years in good health and CMV-seronegative.

This chain connects TRBV7-9 to TRBJ2-3; tentative D call: TRBD1 (6 bases). Per the germline V gene, CDR1 is SEHNR and CDR2 is FQNEAQ (reference sequence). Trimming took 5 bases from V and 5 from J, leaving 17 bases between them. The CDR3 has 15 amino acids. The DNA of the CDR3 is TGTGCCAGCAGCCTATGGATGGACAGTAAAGATACGCAGTATTTT. Protein: CASSLWMDSKDTQYF. Complete variable domain (other parts from reference TRBV7-9 and TRBJ2-3): DTGVSQNPRHKITKRGQNVTFRCDPISEHNRLYWYRQTLGQGPEFLTYFQNEAQLEKSRLLSDRFSAERPKGSFSTLEIQRTEQGDSAMYLCASSLWMDSKDTQYFGPGTRLTVL.

This rearrangement joins TRBV7-2 to TRBJ1-1, with a possible D match to TRBD1 (6 bases). This CDR3 comprises 15 residues. V lost 11 bases to trimming and J lost 4 bases, with 23 bases between them. Germline CDR1 is SGHTA and CDR2 is FQGNSA. DNA of the CDR3: TGTGCCTCGAGGGGGACCAGGGGACCGGGCACTGAAGCTTTCTTT. This translates into CASRGTRGPGTEAFF.

The rearrangement uses TRBV19 and TRBJ1-6, with D possibly being TRBD1 (5 bases). CDR3 length: 15 amino acids. Trimming shortened V by 6 bases and J by 7 bases, and 16 bases separated the two germline ends. Germline V gives CDR1 LNHDA, CDR2 SQIVND (reference sequence). The CDR3 bases are TGTGCCAGTAGCCCTCGCCAGGGTGTAAATTCACCCCTCCACTTT. Protein: CASSPRQGVNSPLHF.